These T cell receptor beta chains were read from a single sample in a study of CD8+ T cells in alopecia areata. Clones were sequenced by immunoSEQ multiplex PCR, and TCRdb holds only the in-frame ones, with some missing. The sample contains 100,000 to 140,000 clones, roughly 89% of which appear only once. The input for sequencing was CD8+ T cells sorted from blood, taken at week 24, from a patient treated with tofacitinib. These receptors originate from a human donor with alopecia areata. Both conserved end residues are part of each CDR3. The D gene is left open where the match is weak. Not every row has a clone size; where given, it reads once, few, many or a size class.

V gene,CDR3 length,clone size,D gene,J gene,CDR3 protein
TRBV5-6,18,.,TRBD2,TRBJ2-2,CASSPEWVAGVNTGELFF
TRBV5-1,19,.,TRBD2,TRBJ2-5,CASSLRLTSGGPYQETQYF
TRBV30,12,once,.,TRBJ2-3,CAWSGGTDTQYF
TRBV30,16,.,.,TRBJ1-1,CAWSKLPAYPNTEAFF
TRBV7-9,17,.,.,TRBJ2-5,CASSWGDGGAYQETQYF
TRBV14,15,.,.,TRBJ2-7,CASSQVSGAAYEQYF
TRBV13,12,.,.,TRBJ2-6,CAGSAGANVLTF
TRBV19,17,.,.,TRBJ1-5,CASSTQVVTPSNQPQHF
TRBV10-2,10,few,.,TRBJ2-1,CASRGSEQFF
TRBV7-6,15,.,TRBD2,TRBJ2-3,CASSLAAGGTDTQYF
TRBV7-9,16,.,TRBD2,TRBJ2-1,CASSLLAGGSKDEQFF
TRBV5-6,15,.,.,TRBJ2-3,CASSLPPTPTDTQYF
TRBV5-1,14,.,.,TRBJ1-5,CASSLEGFDQPQHF
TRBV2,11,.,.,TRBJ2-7,CASSKSYEQYF
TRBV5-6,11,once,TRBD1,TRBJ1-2,CASSTGQACVF
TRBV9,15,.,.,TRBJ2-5,CASRGGEGAGETQYF
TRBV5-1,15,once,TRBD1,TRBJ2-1,CASTPGTGGHNEQFF
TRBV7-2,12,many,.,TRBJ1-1,CASSLGVDGAFF
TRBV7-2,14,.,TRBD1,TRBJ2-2,CASRWDRYTGELFF
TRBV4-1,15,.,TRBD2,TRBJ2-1,CASSPQGAGRDEQFF
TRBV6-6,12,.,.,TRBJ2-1,CASIARGNEQFF
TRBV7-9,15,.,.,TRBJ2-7,CASSLAQGLAYEQYF
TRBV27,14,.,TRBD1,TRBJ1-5,CASSPTGANQPQHF
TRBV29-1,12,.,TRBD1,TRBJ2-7,CSGAGGRGEQYF